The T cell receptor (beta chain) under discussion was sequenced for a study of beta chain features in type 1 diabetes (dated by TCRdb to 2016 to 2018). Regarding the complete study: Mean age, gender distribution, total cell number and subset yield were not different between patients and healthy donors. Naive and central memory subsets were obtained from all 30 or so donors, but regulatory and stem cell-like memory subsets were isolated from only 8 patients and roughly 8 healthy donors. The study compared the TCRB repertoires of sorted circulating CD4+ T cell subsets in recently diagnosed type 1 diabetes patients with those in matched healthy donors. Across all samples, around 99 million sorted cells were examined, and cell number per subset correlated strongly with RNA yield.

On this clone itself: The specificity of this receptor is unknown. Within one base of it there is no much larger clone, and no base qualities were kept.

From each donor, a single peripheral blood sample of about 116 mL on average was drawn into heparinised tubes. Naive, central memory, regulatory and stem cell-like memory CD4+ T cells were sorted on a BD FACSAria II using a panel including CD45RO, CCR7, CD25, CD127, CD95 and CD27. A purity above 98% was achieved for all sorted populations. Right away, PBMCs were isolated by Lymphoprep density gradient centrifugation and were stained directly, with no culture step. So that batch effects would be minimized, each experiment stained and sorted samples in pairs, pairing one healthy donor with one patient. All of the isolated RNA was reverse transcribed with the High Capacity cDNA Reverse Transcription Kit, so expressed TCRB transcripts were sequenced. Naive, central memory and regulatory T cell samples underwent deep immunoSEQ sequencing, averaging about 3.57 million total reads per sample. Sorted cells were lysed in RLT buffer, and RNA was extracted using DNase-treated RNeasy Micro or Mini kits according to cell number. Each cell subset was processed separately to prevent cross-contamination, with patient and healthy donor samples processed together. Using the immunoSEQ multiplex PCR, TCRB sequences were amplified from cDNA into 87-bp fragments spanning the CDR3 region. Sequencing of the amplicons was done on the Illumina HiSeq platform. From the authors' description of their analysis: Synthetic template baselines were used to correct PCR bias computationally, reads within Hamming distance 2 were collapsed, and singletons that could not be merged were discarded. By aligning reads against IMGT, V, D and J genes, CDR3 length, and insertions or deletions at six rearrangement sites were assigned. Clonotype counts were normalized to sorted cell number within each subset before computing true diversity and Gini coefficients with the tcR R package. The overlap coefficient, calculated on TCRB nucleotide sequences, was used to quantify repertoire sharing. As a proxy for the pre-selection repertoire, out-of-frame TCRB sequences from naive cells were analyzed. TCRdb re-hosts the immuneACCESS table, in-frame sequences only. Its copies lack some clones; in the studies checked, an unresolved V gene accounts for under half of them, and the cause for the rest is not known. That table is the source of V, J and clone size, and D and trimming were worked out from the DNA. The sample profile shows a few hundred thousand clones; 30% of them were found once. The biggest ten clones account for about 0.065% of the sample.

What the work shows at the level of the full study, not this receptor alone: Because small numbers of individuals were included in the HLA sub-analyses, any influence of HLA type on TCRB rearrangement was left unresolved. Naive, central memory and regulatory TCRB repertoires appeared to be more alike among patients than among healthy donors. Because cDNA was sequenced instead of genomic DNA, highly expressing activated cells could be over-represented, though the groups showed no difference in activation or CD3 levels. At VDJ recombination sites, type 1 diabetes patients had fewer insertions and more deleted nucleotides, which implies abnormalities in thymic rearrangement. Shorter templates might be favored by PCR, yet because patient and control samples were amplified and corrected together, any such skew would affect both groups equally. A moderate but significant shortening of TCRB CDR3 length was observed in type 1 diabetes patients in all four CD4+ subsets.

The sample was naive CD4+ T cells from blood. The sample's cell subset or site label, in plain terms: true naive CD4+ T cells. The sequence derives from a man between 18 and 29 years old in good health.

CDR3 protein: CASSLGQVYEQYF. The bases read TGTGCCAGCAGCTTAGGACAGGTTTACGAGCAGTACTTC. The rearranged chain carries TRBV7-6 and TRBJ2-7; the D gene is perhaps TRBD1, on 6 matching bases. The germline V gene encodes CDR1 SGHVS and CDR2 FNYEAQ. V gives up 1 base and J gives up 4 bases, and the segment between their germline ends measures 8 bases. The cysteine opens and the phenylalanine closes a CDR3 of 13 amino acids. The only DNA kept is the CDR3, 39 bases in frame from the first base.